These 5 T cell receptor beta chains were all obtained from the same sample, sequenced in a study of T cell responses to AZD1222 COVID-19 vaccine. The table came from immunoSEQ multiplex PCR; TCRdb's copy has only in-frame clones and leaves some out. The sample includes 150,000 or so clones, 88% seen only once; the top ten take around 5.2%. The material sequenced was peripheral blood, taken on day 0 of AZD1222 vaccination. The receptors derive from an adult in good health.

CDR3 in amino acids: CASSTRTFGTQYF. The CDR3 DNA reads TGTGCCAGCAGCACAAGGACATTTGGGACCCAGTACTTC. This chain uses TRBV7-9 with TRBJ2-5, with a possible D match to TRBD1 (5 bases). Trimming shortened V by 5 bases and J by 7 bases, and 14 bases separated the two germline ends. The CDR3 runs 13 residues. In germline, CDR1 is SEHNR, CDR2 FQNEAQ (reference sequence). The full variable domain, completed using reference TRBV7-9 and TRBJ2-5, is DTGVSQNPRHKITKRGQNVTFRCDPISEHNRLYWYRQTLGQGPEFLTYFQNEAQLEKSRLLSDRFSAERPKGSFSTLEIQRTEQGDSAMYLCASSTRTFGTQYFGPGTRLLVL.

CDR3 sequence reads: CASRGTSGRPQYF. CDR3 sequence (DNA): TGTGCCAGCAGGGGGACTAGCGGGAGACCCCAGTACTTC. The chain is built from TRBV6-5 and TRBJ2-7, with 14 nucleotides matching TRBD2. V lost 6 bases, J lost 10 bases, and 5 bases stayed unmatched. There are 13 residues in the CDR3. CDR1 and CDR2 from the germline V gene are MNHEY and SVGAGI.

The chain employs TRBV11-2 and TRBJ1-1; D gene unclear. The V gene lost 0 bases and the J gene lost 11 bases, with 13 bases spanning the gap. CDR1 is SGHAT, CDR2 FQNNGV, per germline. The CDR3 has 13 residues. The CDR3 DNA sequence: TGTGCCAGCAGCTTAGAAGAAGGAGTGCGGGCTTTCTTT. Encoded protein: CASSLEEGVRAFF.

This chain uses TRBV3-1 (or the pseudogene TRBV3-2) with TRBJ2-7, with D uncertain. Deletions cut 3 bases from V and 5 bases from J, with 11 bases between. Germline CDR1 is LGHDT and CDR2 is YNNKEL (reference sequence). CDR3 length equals 13 residues. Here the CDR3 DNA reads TGTGCCAGCAGCCAGGGCAGGCTCCACGAGCAGTACTTC. This translates into CASSQGRLHEQYF.

The chain carries TRBV6-2 or TRBV6-3 and TRBJ1-2, with a possible D match to TRBD1 (5 bases). V shed 5 bases and J shed 5 bases, with 15 bases lying between them. The CDR3 is 14 residues long. The germline V gene has CDR1 MNHEY and CDR2 SVGEGT. CDR3 nucleotide sequence: TGTGCCAGCAGTAACGGACTGGGGGGATATGGCTACACCTTC. This translates into CASSNGLGGYGYTF.